A selection of T cell receptor beta chains follows, all from one sample in a study of T-cell reconstitution after alpha-beta-depleted transplantation in children. One entry per CDR3 protein, called by TCRdb with MiXCR from the PCR reads. The table records under 250,000 distinct CDR3 sequences, about 24% of them present only once. The source material was PBMCs, mostly from graft donor cells, sampled 360 days after TCRalphabeta/CD19-depleted stem cell transplant. Every receptor here comes from a female patient aged 2 to 10 who had a stem cell transplant for congenital amegakaryocytic thrombocytopenia, so the T cells may come from the graft donor. Each CDR3 is given with its conserved first and last residue. A D gene is named only where the DNA matches it firmly. Clone size is not always given. Where it is, it says once, few, many or a class for expanded clones.

TRBJ1-1 - - TRBV29-1 TGCAGCGTTGACCCTGGGGACACTGAAGCTTTCTTT CSVDPGDTEAFF
TRBJ2-2 - many TRBV6-5 TGTGCCAGCAGTTCCAACACCGGGGAGCTGTTTTTT CASSSNTGELFF
TRBJ2-1 - - TRBV19 TGTGCCACCCGAGGAGGGCTTAACAATGAGCAGTTCTTC CATRGGLNNEQFF
TRBJ2-2 TRBD1 few TRBV18 TGTGCCAGCTCACGACAGGGGGCACCGAACACCGGGGAGCTGTTTTTT CASSRQGAPNTGELFF
TRBJ2-2 - many TRBV24-1 TGTGCCACCAGCCGAGATTGGACCGGGGAGCTGTTTTTT CATSRDWTGELFF
TRBJ2-7 TRBD1 few TRBV3-1 TGTGCCAGCAGCCAAGTTGGACAGGGAATGGCCGAGCAGTACTTC CASSQVGQGMAEQYF
TRBJ1-6 - - TRBV12-3/TRBV12-4 TGTGCCAGCAGTTTAGTCTTTACGGGTTCACCCCTCCACTTT CASSLVFTGSPLHF
TRBJ2-5 TRBD1 few TRBV5-1 TGCGCCAGTTGCGCCGATTCCGGGACAGAAGAGACCCAGTACTTC CASCADSGTEETQYF
TRBJ1-5 - - TRBV20-1 TGCAGTGCTAGTGGGGGGGCGCAGATTATGGGCAATCAGCCCCAGCATTTT CSASGGAQIMGNQPQHF
TRBJ1-3 - - TRBV12-3/TRBV12-4 TGTGCCAGCAGTTTTATGCGCTCTGGAAACACCATATATTTT CASSFMRSGNTIYF
TRBJ2-5 TRBD2 many TRBV11-2 TGTGCCAGCAGACCCGGGACTAGCAGGGAGACCCAGTACTTC CASRPGTSRETQYF
TRBJ1-4 - many TRBV12-3/TRBV12-4 TGTGCCAGCAGCCCAGGGAGGACTAATGAAAAACTGTTTTTT CASSPGRTNEKLFF
TRBJ2-7 TRBD1 - TRBV12-3/TRBV12-4 TGTGCCAGCAGGTCATCCGGGACAGGGATCAACGAGCAGTACTTC CASRSSGTGINEQYF
TRBJ2-1 - few TRBV5-4 TGTGCCAGCAGCTTGGGTGTGACAGCCTACAATGAGCAGTTCTTC CASSLGVTAYNEQFF
TRBJ2-3 TRBD2 many TRBV4-1 TGCGCCAGCAGCCAGGATAGACTAGCGGGGGGCACAGGCACAGATACGCAGTATTTT CASSQDRLAGGTGTDTQYF
TRBJ2-1 TRBD1 - TRBV7-2 TGTGCCAGCAGCCGCCGGACAGGTAACCACAATGAGCAGTTCTTC CASSRRTGNHNEQFF
TRBJ1-2 TRBD1 - TRBV6-1 TGTGCCAGCAGCCGACAGGGGCTGGGAGACTATGGCTACACCTTC CASSRQGLGDYGYTF
TRBJ2-1 TRBD2 - TRBV2 TGTGCCAGCGTGTCGCGGGAGTATGAGCAGTTCTTC CASVSREYEQFF
TRBJ1-2 TRBD1 few TRBV27 TGTGCCAGCAGTCCGGACAGGGCCGGCTACACCTTC CASSPDRAGYTF
TRBJ2-7 TRBD1 few TRBV20-1 TGCAGTGCTCTCACACGGGACAGGGTCCTCGAGCAGTACTTC CSALTRDRVLEQYF
TRBJ2-2 - - TRBV5-1 TGCGCCAGCAGCTTGGTTCAGATCTCGAACACCGGGGAGCTGTTTTTT CASSLVQISNTGELFF
TRBJ1-2 - many TRBV29-1 TGCAGCGTTGGGAGGGGACAAGGTGGCTACACCTTC CSVGRGQGGYTF
TRBJ1-1 - - TRBV20-1 TGCAGTGCTAGAGCGGGGGAGTCAGGAGCTTTCTTT CSARAGESGAFF
TRBJ2-7 TRBD1 - TRBV20-1 TGCAGTGCTAGAGAGACAGGGGGTCCCTACGAGCAGTACTTC CSARETGGPYEQYF
TRBJ2-1 - - TRBV7-2 TGTGCCAGCAGCCCACTGCGCGGGACGCACAATGAGCAGTTCTTC CASSPLRGTHNEQFF
TRBJ1-1 TRBD1 - TRBV5-1 TGCGCCAGCAGCTCCGGACAGGGCGCCACTGAAGCTTTCTTT CASSSGQGATEAFF
TRBJ1-6 TRBD1 - TRBV11-2 TGTGCCAGCAGCTCAGGACAGGGAGGTCATTCACCCCTCCACTTT CASSSGQGGHSPLHF